This TCR beta chain was identified during a study of shared clonotypes between healthy human individuals. General observations from the study: Having only a few donors restricted how much genetic and exposure-history diversity was captured.

The authors split each subset's genomic DNA evenly across several immunoSEQ plates. Measured with immunoSEQ multiplex PCR; TCRdb has only the in-frame clones, and not every one. Found here are some 1.5 million clones, around 97% of them singletons; the top ten hold 1.2%. The CDR3 sequence is 17 residues long. A remark on this clone: Its antigen is not identified.

This chain connects TRBV1 to TRBJ1-1. TRBV1 counts as a pseudogene. This TCR was recovered from a man aged 30 to 45 in good health. Sequencing was carried out using naive CD4+ T cells sorted from blood. Noted subset: CD45RA+ positively selected. CDR3 nucleotide sequence: TGCACCAGCAGCCAAGGTGTACTGACTAATTTGAACACTGAAGCTTTCTTT. It translates to CTSSQGVLTNLNTEAFF.